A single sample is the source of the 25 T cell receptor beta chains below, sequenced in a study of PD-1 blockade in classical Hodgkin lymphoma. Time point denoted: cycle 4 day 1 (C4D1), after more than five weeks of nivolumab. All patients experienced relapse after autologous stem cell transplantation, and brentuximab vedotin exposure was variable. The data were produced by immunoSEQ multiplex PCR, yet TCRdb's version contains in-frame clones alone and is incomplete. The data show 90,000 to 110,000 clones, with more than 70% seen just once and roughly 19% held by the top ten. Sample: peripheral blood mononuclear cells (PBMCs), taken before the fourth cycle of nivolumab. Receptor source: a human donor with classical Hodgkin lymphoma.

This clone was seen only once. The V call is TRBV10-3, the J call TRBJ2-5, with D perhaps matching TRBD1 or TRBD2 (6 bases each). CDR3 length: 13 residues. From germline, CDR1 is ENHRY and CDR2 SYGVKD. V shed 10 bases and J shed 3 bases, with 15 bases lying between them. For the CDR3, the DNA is TGTGCCACCTCGTGGGGGGACAAAGAGACCCAGTACTTC. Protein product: CATSWGDKETQYF.

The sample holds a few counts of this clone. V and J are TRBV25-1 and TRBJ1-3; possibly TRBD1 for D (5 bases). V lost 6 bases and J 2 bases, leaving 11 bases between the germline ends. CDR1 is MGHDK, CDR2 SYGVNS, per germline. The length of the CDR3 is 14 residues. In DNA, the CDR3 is TGTGCCAGCAGGGGGGAGGAAGCTGGAAACACCATATATTTT. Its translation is CASRGEEAGNTIYF.

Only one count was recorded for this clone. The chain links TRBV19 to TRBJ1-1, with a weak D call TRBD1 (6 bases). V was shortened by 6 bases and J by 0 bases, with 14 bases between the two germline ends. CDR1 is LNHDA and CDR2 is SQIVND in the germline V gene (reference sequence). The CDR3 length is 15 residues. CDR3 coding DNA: TGTGCCAGTAGGGCAGGGGTCGCGTTGAACACTGAAGCTTTCTTT. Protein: CASRAGVALNTEAFF.

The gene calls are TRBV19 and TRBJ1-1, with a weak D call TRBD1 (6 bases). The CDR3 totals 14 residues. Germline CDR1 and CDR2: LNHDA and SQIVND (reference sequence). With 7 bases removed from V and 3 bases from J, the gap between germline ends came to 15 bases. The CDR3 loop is CASTEQGWYTEAFF. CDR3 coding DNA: TGTGCCAGTACCGAACAGGGATGGTACACTGAAGCTTTCTTT.

Here the CDR3 DNA reads TGTGCCAGCAGTTTATCGCGGGGAAAGAATGAAAAACTGTTTTTT. This gives the protein CASSLSRGKNEKLFF. The chain links TRBV27 to TRBJ1-4; no clear D gene. V lost 0 bases to trimming and J lost 5 bases, with 10 bases between them. CDR3 length: 15 residues. Germline lookup yields CDR1 MNHEY and CDR2 SMNVEV (reference sequence).

The DNA for the CDR3 is TGTGCCAGCAGCTTGGCCGGGACAGAATCTAACTATGGCTACACCTTC. Its protein is CASSLAGTESNYGYTF. The gene calls are TRBV5-4 and TRBJ1-2, with 7 bases identical to TRBD1. V shed 0 bases, J shed 0 bases, and the junction held 5 bases outside the gene matches. This CDR3 has 16 amino acids. Germline CDR1 SGHNT, CDR2 YYREEE (reference sequence).

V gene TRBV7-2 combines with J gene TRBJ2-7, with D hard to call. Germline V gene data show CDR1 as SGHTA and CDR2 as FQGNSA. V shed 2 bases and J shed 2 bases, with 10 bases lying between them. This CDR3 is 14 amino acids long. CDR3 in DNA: TGTGCCAGCAGCTTATTGGTTACGACCTACGAGCAGTACTTC. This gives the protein CASSLLVTTYEQYF.

Here the CDR3 DNA reads TGTGCCAGCTCACCGCGCCACTCCGAGGATGAGCAGTTCTTC. Protein sequence: CASSPRHSEDEQFF. The chain joins TRBV18 to TRBJ2-1; D is unclear. Germline V gene data show CDR1 as KGHSH and CDR2 as LQKENI. This CDR3 is built from 14 residues. Between the trimmed V and J ends, which lost 3 bases and 8 bases, there was a span of 14 bases.

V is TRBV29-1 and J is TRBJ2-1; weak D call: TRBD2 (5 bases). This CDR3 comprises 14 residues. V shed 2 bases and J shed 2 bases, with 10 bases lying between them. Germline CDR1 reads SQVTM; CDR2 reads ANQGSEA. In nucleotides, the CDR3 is TGCAGCGTTGAATGGGAGCCTACCTACAATGAGCAGTTCTTC. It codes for CSVEWEPTYNEQFF.

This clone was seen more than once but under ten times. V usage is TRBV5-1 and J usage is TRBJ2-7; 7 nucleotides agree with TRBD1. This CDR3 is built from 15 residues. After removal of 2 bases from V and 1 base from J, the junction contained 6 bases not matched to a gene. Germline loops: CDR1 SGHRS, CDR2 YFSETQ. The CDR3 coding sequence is TGCGCCAGCAGCTTCCAACAGGGGAAATCCTACGAGCAGTACTTC. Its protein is CASSFQQGKSYEQYF. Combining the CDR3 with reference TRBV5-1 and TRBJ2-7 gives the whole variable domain KAGVTQTPRYLIKTRGQQVTLSCSPISGHRSVSWYQQTPGQGLQFLFEYFSETQRNKGNFPGRFSGRQFSNSRSEMNVSTLELGDSALYLCASSFQQGKSYEQYFGPGTRLTVT.

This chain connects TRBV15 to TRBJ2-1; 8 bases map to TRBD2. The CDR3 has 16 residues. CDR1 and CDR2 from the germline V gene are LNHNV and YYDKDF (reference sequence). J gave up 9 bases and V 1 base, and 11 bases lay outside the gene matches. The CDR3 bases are TGTGCCACCAGCAGAGCTGGGACTAGGATTGAGTCTGAGCAGTTCTTC. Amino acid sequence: CATSRAGTRIESEQFF.

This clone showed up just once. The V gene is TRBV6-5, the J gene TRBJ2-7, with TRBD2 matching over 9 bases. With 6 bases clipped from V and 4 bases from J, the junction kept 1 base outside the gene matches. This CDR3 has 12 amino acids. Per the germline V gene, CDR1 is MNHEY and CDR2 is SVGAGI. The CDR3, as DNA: TGTGCCAGCAGGACTAGCGGATACGAGCAGTACTTC. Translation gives CASRTSGYEQYF.

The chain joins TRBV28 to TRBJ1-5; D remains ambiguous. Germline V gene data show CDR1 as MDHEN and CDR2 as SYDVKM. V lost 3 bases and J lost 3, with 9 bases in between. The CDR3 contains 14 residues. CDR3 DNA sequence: TGTGCCAGCAGTTTCGGATATAACAATCAGCCCCAGCATTTT. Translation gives CASSFGYNNQPQHF.

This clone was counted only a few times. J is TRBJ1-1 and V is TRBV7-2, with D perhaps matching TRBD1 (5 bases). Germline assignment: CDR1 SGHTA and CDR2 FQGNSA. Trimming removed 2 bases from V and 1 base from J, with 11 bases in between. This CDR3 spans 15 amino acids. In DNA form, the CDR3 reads TGTGCCAGCAGCTTACGGGACTGGGAGAACACTGAAGCTTTCTTT. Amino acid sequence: CASSLRDWENTEAFF.

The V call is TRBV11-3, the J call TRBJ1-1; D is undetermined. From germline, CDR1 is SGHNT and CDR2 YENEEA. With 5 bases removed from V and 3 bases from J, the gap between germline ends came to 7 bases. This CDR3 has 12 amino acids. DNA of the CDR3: TGTGCCAGCAGCCAAGGATACACTGAAGCTTTCTTT. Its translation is CASSQGYTEAFF.

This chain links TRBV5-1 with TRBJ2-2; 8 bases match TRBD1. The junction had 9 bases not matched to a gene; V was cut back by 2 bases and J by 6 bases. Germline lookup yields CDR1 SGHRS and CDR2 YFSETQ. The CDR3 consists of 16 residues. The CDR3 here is CASSFAAGGYSGELFF. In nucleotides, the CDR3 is TGCGCCAGCAGCTTTGCGGCAGGGGGCTATTCCGGGGAGCTGTTTTTT. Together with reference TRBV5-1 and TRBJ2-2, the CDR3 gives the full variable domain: KAGVTQTPRYLIKTRGQQVTLSCSPISGHRSVSWYQQTPGQGLQFLFEYFSETQRNKGNFPGRFSGRQFSNSRSEMNVSTLELGDSALYLCASSFAAGGYSGELFFGEGSRLTVL.

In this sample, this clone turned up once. In nucleotides, the CDR3 is TGTGCCAGCAGAAATTGGGGCGGCAATCAGCCCCAGCATTTT. Translation gives CASRNWGGNQPQHF. This rearrangement joins TRBV6-1 to TRBJ1-5, with D possibly TRBD1 on 5 matching bases. The CDR3 totals 14 residues. The germline V gene encodes CDR1 MNHNS and CDR2 SASEGT. V was trimmed by 6 bases and J by 2 bases, leaving 11 bases between them.

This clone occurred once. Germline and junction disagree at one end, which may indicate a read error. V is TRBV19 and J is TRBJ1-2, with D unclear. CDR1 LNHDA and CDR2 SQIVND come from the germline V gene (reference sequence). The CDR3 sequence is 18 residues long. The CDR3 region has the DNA TGTGCCAGTAGTCCCGAAAGGTCGACACGGACCCCTAAGTATGGCTACACCTTC. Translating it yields CASSPERSTRTPKYGYTF.

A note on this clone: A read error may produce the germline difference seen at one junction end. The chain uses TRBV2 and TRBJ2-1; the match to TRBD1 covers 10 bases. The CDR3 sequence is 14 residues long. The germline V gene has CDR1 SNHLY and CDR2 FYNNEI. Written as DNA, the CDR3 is TGTGCCAGCAGGGAAGGGACAGGGGATTATGAGCAGTTCTTC. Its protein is CASREGTGDYEQFF.

The CDR3 is CASSFGTANTEAFF. CDR3 nucleotides: TGTGCCAGCAGCTTTGGAACAGCGAACACTGAAGCTTTCTTT. This sequence joins TRBV5-5 and TRBJ1-1; D is ambiguous. V dropped 2 bases and J dropped 1 base, with 9 bases sitting between them. The CDR3 sequence is 14 residues long. The germline CDR1 and CDR2 sequences are SGHKS and YYEKEE (reference sequence).

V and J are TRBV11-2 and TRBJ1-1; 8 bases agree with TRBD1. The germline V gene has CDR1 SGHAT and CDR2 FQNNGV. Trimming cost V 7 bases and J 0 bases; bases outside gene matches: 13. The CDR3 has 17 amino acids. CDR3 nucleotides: TGTGCCAGCAAACCAACAGGGGGGGTTTTCCTGAACACTGAAGCTTTCTTT. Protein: CASKPTGGVFLNTEAFF. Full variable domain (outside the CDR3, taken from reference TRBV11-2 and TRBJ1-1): EAGVAQSPRYKIIEKRQSVAFWCNPISGHATLYWYQQILGQGPKLLIQFQNNGVVDDSQLPKDRFSAERLKGVDSTLKIQPAKLEDSAVYLCASKPTGGVFLNTEAFFGQGTRLTVV.

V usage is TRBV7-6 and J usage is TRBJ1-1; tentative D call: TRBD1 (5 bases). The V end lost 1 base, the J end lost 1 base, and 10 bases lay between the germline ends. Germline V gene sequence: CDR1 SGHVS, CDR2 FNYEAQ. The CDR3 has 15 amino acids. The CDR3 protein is CASSLGTGENTEAFF. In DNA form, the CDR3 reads TGTGCCAGCAGCTTAGGCACAGGAGAGAACACTGAAGCTTTCTTT.

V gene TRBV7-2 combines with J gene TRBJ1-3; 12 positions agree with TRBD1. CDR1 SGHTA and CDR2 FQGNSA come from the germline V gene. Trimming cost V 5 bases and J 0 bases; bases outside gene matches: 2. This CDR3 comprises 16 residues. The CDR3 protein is CASSVGQGASGNTIYF. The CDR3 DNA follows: TGTGCCAGCAGCGTGGGACAGGGGGCCTCTGGAAACACCATATATTTT.

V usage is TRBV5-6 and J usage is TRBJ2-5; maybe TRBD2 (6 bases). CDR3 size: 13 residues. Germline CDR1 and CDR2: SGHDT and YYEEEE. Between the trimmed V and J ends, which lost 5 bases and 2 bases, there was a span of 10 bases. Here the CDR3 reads CASSRRDQETQYF. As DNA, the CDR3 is TGTGCCAGCAGTCGGCGGGATCAAGAGACCCAGTACTTC.

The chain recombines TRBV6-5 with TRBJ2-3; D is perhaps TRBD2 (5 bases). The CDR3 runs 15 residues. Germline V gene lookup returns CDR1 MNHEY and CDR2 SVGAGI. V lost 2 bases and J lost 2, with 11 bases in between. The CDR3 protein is CASSYSGDPTDTQYF. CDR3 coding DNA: TGTGCCAGCAGTTACAGCGGTGATCCCACAGATACGCAGTATTTT.